These 26 T cell receptor beta chains were sequenced from one sample in a study of T cells in localized non-small cell lung cancer. Libraries were prepared by immunoSEQ multiplex PCR; TCRdb keeps only in-frame clonotypes and omits some of them. The data hold 20,000 or so clones, with 75% to 95% observed a single time. The input for sequencing was peripheral blood, taken before any cancer treatment. The receptors come from a woman aged 40-69 years with stage I lung adenocarcinoma.

The chain is built from TRBV28 and TRBJ2-1, with D possibly being TRBD1 or TRBD2 (5 bases each). The CDR3 loop spans 14 amino acids. V lost 5 bases and J lost 3, with 11 bases in between. Looked up from germline, CDR1 is MDHEN and CDR2 is SYDVKM. The DNA for the CDR3 is TGTGCCAGCAGTCTCTGGGGGAGCTACAATGAGCAGTTCTTC. Translating it yields CASSLWGSYNEQFF.

This clone came up a few times. This chain uses TRBV11-2 with TRBJ2-1; 8 bases are shared with TRBD2. CDR1 and CDR2 (germline): SGHAT, FQNNGV. Trimming removed 4 bases from V and 5 bases from J; junction bases left unmatched: 10. This CDR3 is built from 16 residues. CDR3 coding DNA: TGTGCCAGCAGCTCGATTAAGCGGGAGAGGCACAATGAGCAGTTCTTC. Translation gives CASSSIKRERHNEQFF.

This clone appeared a single time. The V and J genes are TRBV5-8 and TRBJ2-1, with 14 bases lining up with TRBD2. CDR3 length: 16 residues. The germline V gene has CDR1 SGHTS and CDR2 YDEGEE. Trimming at V came to 0 bases and at J to 6 bases, leaving 2 bases not matched to a gene. The CDR3, as DNA: TGTGCCAGCAGCTTGGGGGGACTAGCGGGAGTCAATGAGCAGTTCTTC. Its translation is CASSLGGLAGVNEQFF.

The chain uses TRBV5-4 and TRBJ2-3; D remains ambiguous. CDR3 length equals 11 residues. The germline V gene encodes CDR1 SGHNT and CDR2 YYREEE (reference sequence). V lost 2 bases to trimming and J lost 5 bases, with 3 bases between them. The CDR3 region has the DNA TGTGCCAGCAGCTTAAAAGATACGCAGTATTTT. Translating gives CASSLKDTQYF.

The chain's CDR3 is CASSPLIQGTDTQYF. The CDR3 DNA follows: TGTGCCAGCTCACCATTAATACAGGGCACAGATACGCAGTATTTT. V usage is TRBV18 and J usage is TRBJ2-3; maybe TRBD1 (5 bases). Germline-derived CDR1 and CDR2 are KGHSH and LQKENI. CDR3 size: 15 residues. V was clipped by 2 bases and J by 1 base, with 10 bases between them.

CDR3 nucleotides: TGTGCCAGCAGCTTAGCGGGGACGAACCAAGAGACCCAGTACTTC. As protein: CASSLAGTNQETQYF. The rearrangement joins TRBV7-7 to TRBJ2-5; D is tentatively TRBD1 or TRBD2 (5 bases each). CDR3 length: 15 amino acids. V dropped 0 bases and J dropped 0 bases, with 8 bases sitting between them. Germline CDR1 reads SSHAT; CDR2 reads FNYEAQ (reference sequence).

The J gene is TRBJ2-1, the V gene TRBV5-1; D gene ambiguous. V shed 0 bases and J shed 8 bases, with 15 bases lying between them. CDR1 and CDR2 (germline): SGHRS, YFSETQ. The length of the CDR3 is 15 residues. The CDR3 sequence: CASSLAGPGEDEQFF. For the CDR3, the DNA is TGCGCCAGCAGCTTGGCCGGACCCGGAGAAGATGAGCAGTTCTTC. Full variable domain (outside the CDR3, taken from reference TRBV5-1 and TRBJ2-1): KAGVTQTPRYLIKTRGQQVTLSCSPISGHRSVSWYQQTPGQGLQFLFEYFSETQRNKGNFPGRFSGRQFSNSRSEMNVSTLELGDSALYLCASSLAGPGEDEQFFGPGTRLTVL.

Concerning this clone: Different DNA sequences within this sample yield the same CDR3. The chain employs TRBV11-2 and TRBJ2-1; 11 positions match TRBD2. The J segment lost 5 bases and the V segment lost 5 bases, leaving 2 bases of the junction unmatched. This CDR3 has 14 amino acids. In germline, CDR1 is SGHAT, CDR2 FQNNGV. The CDR3: CASSRGLADNEQFF. The CDR3 DNA sequence: TGTGCCAGCAGCAGGGGACTAGCGGACAATGAGCAGTTCTTC.

This chain uses TRBV7-2 with TRBJ1-2, with D unresolved. This CDR3 has 13 amino acids. Trimming stripped 0 bases from V and 7 bases from J, with 9 bases between. Germline CDR1 reads SGHTA; CDR2 reads FQGNSA. The CDR3 region is CASSLALRGGYTF. The CDR3 bases are TGTGCCAGCAGCTTAGCCCTCCGGGGTGGCTACACCTTC.

The chain carries TRBV7-3 and TRBJ1-1; D ambiguous. CDR1 is SGHTA, CDR2 FQGTGA, per germline. Deletions cut 2 bases from V and 1 base from J, with 8 bases between. CDR3 size: 14 residues. CDR3 bases: TGTGCCAGCAGCTTAGAACCCCAGAACACTGAAGCTTTCTTT. Amino acid sequence: CASSLEPQNTEAFF.

This clone has a single count. This chain uses TRBV10-2 with TRBJ1-2, with 11 bases aligning to TRBD1. CDR1 WSHSY and CDR2 SAAADI come from the germline V gene. The CDR3 contains 17 residues. The junction had 10 bases not matched to a gene; V was cut back by 0 bases and J by 7 bases. CDR3 sequence reads: CASSESRTGGAGSGYTF. The CDR3 bases are TGCGCCAGCAGTGAGTCGAGGACAGGGGGCGCAGGGTCTGGCTACACCTTC.

A few counts support this clone. Other DNA sequences in the sample encode the same CDR3. The rearrangement links TRBV29-1 to TRBJ1-2; 9 positions match TRBD1. This CDR3 has 13 residues. V lost 3 bases to trimming and J lost 8 bases; unmatched junction nucleotides: 7. Germline assignment: CDR1 SQVTM and CDR2 ANQGSEA. CDR3 in DNA: TGCAGCGTTGATAACAGGGGGCGTGGGGGCTACACCTTC. It yields the protein CSVDNRGRGGYTF.

V and J are TRBV15 and TRBJ2-7; tentative D call: TRBD2 (6 bases). CDR3 size: 17 residues. Germline V gives CDR1 LNHNV, CDR2 YYDKDF (reference sequence). V dropped 0 bases and J dropped 0 bases, with 15 bases sitting between them. CDR3 sequence: CATSRDVLAYSSYEQYF. CDR3 nucleotides: TGTGCCACCAGCAGAGATGTACTAGCCTATTCCTCCTACGAGCAGTACTTC.

This clone was counted once. The chain links TRBV28 to TRBJ2-2; TRBD1 is a possible D gene (6 bases). Germline values: CDR1 MDHEN, CDR2 SYDVKM. V was clipped by 3 bases and J by 5 bases, with 10 bases between them. The CDR3 consists of 14 residues. The CDR3: CASSLSQGTGELFF. DNA of the CDR3: TGTGCCAGCAGTTTGTCTCAGGGGACCGGGGAGCTGTTTTTT.

This clone appeared a single time. The J gene is TRBJ2-5, the V gene TRBV10-3; TRBD2 is a possible D gene (6 bases). Germline lookup yields CDR1 ENHRY and CDR2 SYGVKD. V dropped 2 bases and J dropped 4 bases, with 14 bases sitting between them. The CDR3 has 15 amino acids. CDR3 DNA: TGTGCCATCAGTGAGGTACGGGACGGGAGAGAGACCCAGTACTTC. This gives the protein CAISEVRDGRETQYF.

The chain has TRBV19 and TRBJ2-1; 12 nucleotides line up with TRBD2. Germline V gene sequence: CDR1 LNHDA, CDR2 SQIVND (reference sequence). Trimming cost V 6 bases and J 4 bases; bases outside gene matches: 1. The CDR3 has 14 amino acids. This CDR3 reads CASRTSGSYNEQFF. The CDR3, as DNA: TGTGCCAGTAGGACTAGCGGGAGTTACAATGAGCAGTTCTTC.

The gene calls are TRBV6-5 and TRBJ1-1, with D perhaps matching TRBD1 (5 bases). The V end was cut by 6 bases, the J end by 1 base, with 15 bases between. From germline, CDR1 is MNHEY and CDR2 SVGAGI. The CDR3 is 15 amino acids. The CDR3 nucleotides are TGTGCCAGCAGCTTCGGAGGGACCCCGAACACTGAAGCTTTCTTT. This gives the protein CASSFGGTPNTEAFF.

V usage is TRBV2 and J usage is TRBJ1-1; tentatively, D is TRBD1 (5 bases). This CDR3 region has 12 residues. CDR1 SNHLY and CDR2 FYNNEI come from the germline V gene. The V gene lost 6 bases and the J gene lost 3 bases, with 8 bases spanning the gap. The CDR3 region is CASRGDYTEAFF. CDR3 DNA sequence: TGTGCCAGCAGAGGGGATTACACTGAAGCTTTCTTT.

V usage is TRBV4-1 and J usage is TRBJ1-2; 7 nucleotides line up with TRBD1. The junction had 9 bases not matched to a gene; V was cut back by 4 bases and J by 4 bases. The CDR3 consists of 15 residues. Germline lookup yields CDR1 MGHRA and CDR2 YSYEKL. CDR3: CASSPFPGQRYGYTF. The DNA of the CDR3 is TGCGCCAGCAGCCCCTTTCCGGGACAGCGCTATGGCTACACCTTC.

J is TRBJ1-5 and V is TRBV30; the D gene is possibly TRBD1 (5 bases). Germline-derived CDR1 and CDR2 are GTSNPN and SVGIG (reference sequence). CDR3 length: 15 amino acids. Trimming shortened V by 1 base and J by 0 bases, and 10 bases separated the two germline ends. CDR3: CAWSAYGTSNQPQHF. The CDR3 DNA follows: TGTGCCTGGAGTGCTTATGGGACTAGCAATCAGCCCCAGCATTTT.

In its sample, this clone was seen once. The chain employs TRBV7-3 and TRBJ2-5; 7 nucleotides agree with TRBD1. CDR1 and CDR2 from the germline V gene are SGHTA and FQGTGA. The CDR3 covers 14 residues. Trimming took 5 bases from V and 2 from J; bases not matched to a gene: 5. The CDR3 region is CASSPTGLQETQYF. In nucleotides, the CDR3 is TGTGCCAGCAGCCCGACAGGGTTGCAAGAGACCCAGTACTTC.

The V gene is TRBV29-1, the J gene TRBJ2-7; D call uncertain. The length of the CDR3 is 12 residues. V lost 2 bases to trimming and J lost 4 bases, with 9 bases between them. CDR1 SQVTM and CDR2 ANQGSEA come from the germline V gene. The CDR3 spells CSVEKDGYEQYF. In DNA, the CDR3 is TGCAGCGTTGAAAAGGATGGGTACGAGCAGTACTTC.

V gene TRBV5-1 combines with J gene TRBJ2-4; 7 bases map to TRBD1. The V gene's germline CDR1 is SGHRS and CDR2 YFSETQ. CDR3 length: 13 amino acids. With 0 bases clipped from V and 10 bases from J, the junction kept 4 bases outside the gene matches. The CDR3 region is CASSLEGAGIQYF. The CDR3 DNA follows: TGCGCCAGCAGCTTGGAGGGGGCCGGGATTCAGTACTTC.

CDR3 nucleotide sequence: TGTGCCAGCAGCCGGCCCGACTCTGGGGCCAACGTCCTGACTTTC. Encoded protein: CASSRPDSGANVLTF. The chain couples TRBV5-4 to TRBJ2-6; D not certain. The CDR3 totals 15 residues. The germline V gene encodes CDR1 SGHNT and CDR2 YYREEE (reference sequence). The germline V and J ends were trimmed by 4 bases and 0 bases, with 8 bases remaining between them.

The chain combines TRBV28 with TRBJ2-3; D possibly corresponds to TRBD1 (6 bases). CDR1 and CDR2 from the germline V gene are MDHEN and SYDVKM. V lost 0 bases and J lost 8, with 21 bases in between. The CDR3 is 17 amino acids. Here the CDR3 reads CASSLWRGGSGYGTQYF. In nucleotides, the CDR3 is TGTGCCAGCAGTTTATGGCGAGGGGGATCTGGGTACGGTACGCAGTATTTT.

The rearrangement joins TRBV6-5 to TRBJ1-1; possible D gene TRBD1, 6 bases. CDR1 is MNHEY, CDR2 SVGAGI, per germline. Trimming took 6 bases from V and 5 from J, leaving 10 bases between them. This CDR3 region has 12 residues. CDR3 sequence (DNA): TGTGCCAGCAGGGACAGTGTAACTGAAGCTTTCTTT. Its translation: CASRDSVTEAFF.